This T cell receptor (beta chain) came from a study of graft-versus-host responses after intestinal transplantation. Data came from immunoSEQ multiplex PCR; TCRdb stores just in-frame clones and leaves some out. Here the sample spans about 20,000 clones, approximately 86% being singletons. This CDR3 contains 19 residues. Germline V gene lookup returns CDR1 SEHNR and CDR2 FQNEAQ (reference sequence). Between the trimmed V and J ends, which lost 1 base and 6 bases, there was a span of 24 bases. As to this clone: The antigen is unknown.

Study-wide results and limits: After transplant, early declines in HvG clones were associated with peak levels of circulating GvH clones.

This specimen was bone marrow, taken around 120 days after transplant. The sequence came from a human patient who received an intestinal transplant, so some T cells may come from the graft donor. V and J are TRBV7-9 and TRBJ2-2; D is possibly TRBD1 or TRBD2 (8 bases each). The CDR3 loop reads CASSLVGSGGTGRPGELFF. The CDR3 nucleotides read TGTGCCAGCAGCTTAGTCGGTTCGGGAGGGACAGGTCGCCCCGGGGAGCTGTTTTTT.